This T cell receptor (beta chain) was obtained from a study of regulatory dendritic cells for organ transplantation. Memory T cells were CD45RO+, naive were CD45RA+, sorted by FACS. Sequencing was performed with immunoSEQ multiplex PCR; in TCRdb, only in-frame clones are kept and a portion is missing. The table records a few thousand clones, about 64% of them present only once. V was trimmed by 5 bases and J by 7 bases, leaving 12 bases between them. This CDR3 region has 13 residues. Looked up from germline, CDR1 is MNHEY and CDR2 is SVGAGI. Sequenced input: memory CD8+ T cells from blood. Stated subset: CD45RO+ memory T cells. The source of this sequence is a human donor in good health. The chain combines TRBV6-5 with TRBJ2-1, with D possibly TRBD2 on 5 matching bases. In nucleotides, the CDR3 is TGTGCCAGCAGTGACTACCCAACAAATGAGCAGTTCTTC. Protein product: CASSDYPTNEQFF.